This TCR beta chain was identified in a study of T cell repertoires in cytomegalovirus infection. On the study more broadly: Selection of CMV epitopes for the study included recently identified HLA-C-restricted and well-studied HLA-B-restricted ones. CMV infection and matching HLA type were both indicated by public TCR beta signatures.

The CDR3 length is 14 residues. Trimming took 2 bases from V and 3 from J, leaving 7 bases between them. Germline V lookup: CDR1 SEHNR, CDR2 FQNEAQ (reference sequence). This clonotype has more than one count but fewer than ten. Its matching antigen is unknown. TCRdb redid the calling of the reads with MiXCR, one entry per CDR3 protein. The sample records 800,000 to 950,000 distinct CDR3 sequences, 32% being singletons. The rearrangement joins TRBV7-9 to TRBJ2-2; TRBD1 or TRBD2 may be the D gene (5 bases each). The source was cultured CD8+ T cells from PBMCs, collected from culture after CMV antigen stimulation. This receptor was identified in a human donor in good health (CMV status not recorded). Some clones in this sample may be carry-over from other donors' samples. The CDR3 bases are TGTGCCAGCAGCTTACAGGGACACACCGGGGAGCTGTTTTTT. It translates to CASSLQGHTGELFF.